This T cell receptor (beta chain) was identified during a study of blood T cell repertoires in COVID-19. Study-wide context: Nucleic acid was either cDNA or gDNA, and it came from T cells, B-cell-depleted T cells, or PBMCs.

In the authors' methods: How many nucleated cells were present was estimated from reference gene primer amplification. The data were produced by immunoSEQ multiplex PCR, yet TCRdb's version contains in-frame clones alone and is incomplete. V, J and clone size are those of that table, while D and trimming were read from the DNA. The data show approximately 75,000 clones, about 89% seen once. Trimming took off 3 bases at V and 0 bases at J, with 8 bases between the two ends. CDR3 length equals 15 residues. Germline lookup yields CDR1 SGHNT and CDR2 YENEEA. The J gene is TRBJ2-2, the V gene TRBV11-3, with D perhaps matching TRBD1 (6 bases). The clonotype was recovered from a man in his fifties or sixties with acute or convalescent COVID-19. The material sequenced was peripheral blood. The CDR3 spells CASSLGHANTGELFF. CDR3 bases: TGTGCCAGCAGCTTGGGACACGCGAACACCGGGGAGCTGTTTTTT.